This T cell receptor beta chain was sequenced in a study of blood T cell repertoires in COVID-19 (dated by TCRdb to the early 2020s). The study in broad terms: Samples from collaborators originated in the United States, Italy and Spain and spanned both the acute and convalescent phases of COVID-19. The prospective study material was composed of cDNA or gDNA derived from T cells, B-cell-depleted T cells, or PBMCs. The samples were drawn from two sources: the first 160 participants of the ongoing ImmuneRACE study, and 950 to 1,500 subjects contributed by 6 global collaborators. The repertoires were made available in a free public database intended to serve as a resource for research on the immune response to SARS-CoV-2. The dataset comprised deeply sampled blood TCRbeta repertoires from subjects exposed to, actively infected with, or recovered from COVID-19. Where HLA class I and class II types were available, the types were taken from metadata supplied by the sample provider, not from assay-based typing. Sample metadata almost always included a de-identified subject ID, COVID-19 status, age in years and sex.

TCRbeta CDR3 regions were amplified from genomic DNA using the immunoSEQ Assay, a bias-controlled multiplex PCR. In the source study's methods: Nucleated cell counts per sample were estimated from amplification of reference gene primers within the assay. To quantify the absolute abundance of each unique TCRbeta CDR3 rearrangement, sequence reads were collapsed and filtered. Productive Simpson clonality was computed per sample as the square root of Simpson's diversity index over productive rearrangements. Sourced from immuneACCESS, this table was stored by TCRdb with only in-frame sequences that have V and J called. A share of the clones is absent; for the studies checked, an unresolved V gene accounts for under half, and the remainder has no known explanation. D and trimming come from the DNA, and the V and J calls and clone size come from that table. For this sample there are 55,000 to 80,000 clones; approximately 80% appear just once. The ten largest clones take up roughly 16% of the sample.

Overall results and qualifications from the work: The amount of clinical and demographic metadata varied by source and participant and was provided uncurated.

A note on this clone: Its recognized antigen is unknown. Per-nucleotide qualities are absent, and no much larger clonotype sits a single base away.

The germline V gene specifies LGHNA as CDR1 and YSLEER as CDR2. The CDR3 sequence holds 13 residues, the cysteine and phenylalanine included. Left in the record is the CDR3 DNA by itself, 39 bases read in frame from the first base. The V end loses 1 base and the J end loses 2 bases, and a stretch of 6 bases separates them. The collaborating institutions used their own protocols to collect whole blood in K2EDTA tubes. For TCRbeta analysis, collaborators shipped samples in one of three forms: frozen whole blood, isolated PBMCs, or DNA extracted from either of those sample types. This receptor was obtained from a man aged 80 or over with active COVID-19. The chain was built from TRBV4-3 and TRBJ2-7, with the D gene not confidently named. Sequencing was done on a sample of peripheral blood. In nucleotides, the sequence is TGCGCCAGCAGCCAAGTGGGCGCCTACGAGCAGTACTTC. The encoded protein is CASSQVGAYEQYF.